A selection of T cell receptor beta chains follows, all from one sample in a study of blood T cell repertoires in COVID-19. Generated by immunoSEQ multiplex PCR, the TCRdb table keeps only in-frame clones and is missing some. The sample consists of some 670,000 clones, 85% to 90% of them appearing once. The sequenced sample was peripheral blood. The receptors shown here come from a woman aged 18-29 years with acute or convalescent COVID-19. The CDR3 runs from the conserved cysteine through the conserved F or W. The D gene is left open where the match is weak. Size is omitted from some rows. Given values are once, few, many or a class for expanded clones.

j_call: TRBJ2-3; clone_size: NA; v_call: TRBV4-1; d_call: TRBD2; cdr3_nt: TGCGCCAGCAGCCCGTTACTAGCGGGGGGGGAAGATACGCAGTATTTT; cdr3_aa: CASSPLLAGGEDTQYF
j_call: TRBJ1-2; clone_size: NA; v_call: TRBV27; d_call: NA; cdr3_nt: TGTGCCAGCAGTTTTTGGGGGGACTATGGCTACACCTTC; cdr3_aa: CASSFWGDYGYTF
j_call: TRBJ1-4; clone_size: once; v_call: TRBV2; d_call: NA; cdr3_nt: TGTGCCAGCAGTGAAGCGTTGGGGGCGCGAGAAAAACTGTTTTTT; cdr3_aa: CASSEALGAREKLFF
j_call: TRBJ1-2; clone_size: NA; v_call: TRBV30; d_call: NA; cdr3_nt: TGTGCCTGGAGTGCGAGCAGGAACTATGGCTACACCTTC; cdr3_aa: CAWSASRNYGYTF
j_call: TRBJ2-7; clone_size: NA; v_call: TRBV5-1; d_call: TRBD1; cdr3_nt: TGCGCCAGCAGGGGGACAGCCTACGAGCAGTACTTC; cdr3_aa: CASRGTAYEQYF
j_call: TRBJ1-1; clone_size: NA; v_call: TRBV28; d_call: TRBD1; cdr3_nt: TGTGCCAGCAGCACAGGGGCGGTGGGGACTGAAGCTTTCTTT; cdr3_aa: CASSTGAVGTEAFF
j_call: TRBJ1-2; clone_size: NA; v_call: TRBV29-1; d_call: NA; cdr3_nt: TGCAGCGTTGTCACGGACTATGGCTACACCTTC; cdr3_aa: CSVVTDYGYTF
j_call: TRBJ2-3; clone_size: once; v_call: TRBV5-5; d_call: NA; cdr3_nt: TGTGCCAGCAGCTTGGTGGCAGTAAGCACAGATACGCAGTATTTT; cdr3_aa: CASSLVAVSTDTQYF
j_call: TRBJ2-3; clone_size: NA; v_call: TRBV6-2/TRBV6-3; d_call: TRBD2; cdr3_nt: TGTGCCAGCAGTTGGGCTAGCGGGGGGGGTACAGATACGCAGTATTTT; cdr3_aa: CASSWASGGGTDTQYF
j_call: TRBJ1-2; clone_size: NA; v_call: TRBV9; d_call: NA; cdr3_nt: TGTGCCAGCAGCGACAACCCCTGGGGGCGCAGAGCTAACTATGGCTACACCTTC; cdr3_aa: CASSDNPWGRRANYGYTF
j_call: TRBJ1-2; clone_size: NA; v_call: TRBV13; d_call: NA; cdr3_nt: TGTGCCAGCAGCTCGGAGGGGAACTATGGCTACACCTTC; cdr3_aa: CASSSEGNYGYTF
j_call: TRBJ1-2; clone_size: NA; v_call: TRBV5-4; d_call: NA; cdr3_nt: TGTGCCAGCAGCTTTTATTTCGGGAACTATGGCTACACCTTC; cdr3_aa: CASSFYFGNYGYTF
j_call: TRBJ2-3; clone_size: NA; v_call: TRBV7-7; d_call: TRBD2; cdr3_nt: TGTGCCAGCAGCCAACTAGCGGGGGGGCCGGATACGCAGTATTTT; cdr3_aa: CASSQLAGGPDTQYF
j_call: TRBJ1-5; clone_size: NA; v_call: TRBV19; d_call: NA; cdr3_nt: TGTGCCAGTAGTGTCGTCCTTAGCAATCAGCCCCAGCATTTT; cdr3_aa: CASSVVLSNQPQHF
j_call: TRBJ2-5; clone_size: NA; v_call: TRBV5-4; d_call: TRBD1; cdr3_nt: TGTGCCAGCAGCTTGGAGACAGGGCGGAAAGAGACCCAGTACTTC; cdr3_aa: CASSLETGRKETQYF
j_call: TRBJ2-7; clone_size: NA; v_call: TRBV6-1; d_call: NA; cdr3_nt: TGTGCCAGCAGTGAAATTCTCCGACTATACTACGAGCAGTACTTC; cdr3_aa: CASSEILRLYYEQYF
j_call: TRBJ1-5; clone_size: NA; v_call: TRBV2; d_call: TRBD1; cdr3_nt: TGTGCCAGCAGCCGGGACAGGGATGTTCCTCAGCCCCAGCATTTT; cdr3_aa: CASSRDRDVPQPQHF
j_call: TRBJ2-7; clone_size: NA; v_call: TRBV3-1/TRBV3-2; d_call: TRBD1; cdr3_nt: TGTGCCAGCAGCCGGGGACAGGTAACGTCCTACGAGCAGTACTTC; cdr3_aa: CASSRGQVTSYEQYF
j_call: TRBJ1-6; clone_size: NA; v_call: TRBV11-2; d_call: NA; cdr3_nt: TGTGCCAGCAGCCGCGACAGCTTTCCTTCACCCCTCCACTTT; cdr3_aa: CASSRDSFPSPLHF
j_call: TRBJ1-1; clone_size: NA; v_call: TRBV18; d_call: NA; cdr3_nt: TGTGCCAGCTCACCAGGGCAGGTTATCATGAACACTGAAGCTTTCTTT; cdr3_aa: CASSPGQVIMNTEAFF
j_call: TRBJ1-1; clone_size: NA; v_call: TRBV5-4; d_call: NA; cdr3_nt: TGTGCCAGCAGCTTGACGGTGAACACTGAAGCTTTCTTT; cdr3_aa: CASSLTVNTEAFF
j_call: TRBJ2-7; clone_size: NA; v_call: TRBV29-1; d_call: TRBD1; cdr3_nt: TGCAGCGTCCGGGACAGGGGTTACGAGCAGTACTTC; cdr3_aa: CSVRDRGYEQYF
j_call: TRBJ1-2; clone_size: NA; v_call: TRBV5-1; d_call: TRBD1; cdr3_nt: TGCGCCAGCAGAACCGGACAGGCAGAGTCTAACTATGGCTACACCTTC; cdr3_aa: CASRTGQAESNYGYTF
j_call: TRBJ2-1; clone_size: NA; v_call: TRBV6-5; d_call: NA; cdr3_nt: TGTGCCAGCAGGGTATACCCAAGGGGGAAGCAGTTCTTC; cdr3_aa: CASRVYPRGKQFF
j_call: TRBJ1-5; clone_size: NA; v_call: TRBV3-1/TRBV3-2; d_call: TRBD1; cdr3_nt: TGTGCCAGCAGCCAAGAGTGTGAAAGGACAGGGGGCAATGAGTACAATAGCAATCAGCCCCAGCATTTT; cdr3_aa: CASSQECERTGGNEYNSNQPQHF
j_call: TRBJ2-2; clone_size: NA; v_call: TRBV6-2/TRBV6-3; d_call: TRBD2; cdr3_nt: TGTGCCAGCAGTTGGGGACTACCCGGGGAGCTGTTTTTT; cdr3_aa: CASSWGLPGELFF
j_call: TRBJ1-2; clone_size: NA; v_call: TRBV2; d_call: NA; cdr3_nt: TGTGCCAGCACCAAACAGAGAATTAACTATGGCTACACCTTC; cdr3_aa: CASTKQRINYGYTF
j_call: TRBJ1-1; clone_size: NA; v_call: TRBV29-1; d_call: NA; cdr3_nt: TGCAGCGTCCTAGGGGCAGTGAACACTGAAGCTTTCTTT; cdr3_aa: CSVLGAVNTEAFF
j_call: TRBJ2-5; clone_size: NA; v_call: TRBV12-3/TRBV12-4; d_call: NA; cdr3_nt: TGTGCCAGCAGTACTAAAGAGACCCAGTACTTC; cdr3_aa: CASSTKETQYF
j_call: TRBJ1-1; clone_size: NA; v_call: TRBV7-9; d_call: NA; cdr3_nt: TGTGCCAGCAGCGCCCGGGACTTCTCTGAAGCTTTCTTT; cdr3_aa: CASSARDFSEAFF
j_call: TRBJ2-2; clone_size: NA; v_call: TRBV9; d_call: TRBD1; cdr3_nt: TGTGCCAGCAGCGACCCCGGACAGGGGGGTGGCGGGGAGCTGTTTTTT; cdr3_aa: CASSDPGQGGGGELFF
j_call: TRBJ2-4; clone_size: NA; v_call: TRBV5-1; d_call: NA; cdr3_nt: TGCGCCAGCAGCCCGGACAGCTCCGTAGCCAAAAACATTCAGTACTTC; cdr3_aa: CASSPDSSVAKNIQYF
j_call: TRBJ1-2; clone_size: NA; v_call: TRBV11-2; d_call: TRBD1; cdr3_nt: TGTGCCAGCAGCGCCGACAGGGGGCTTGGATATGGCTACACCTTC; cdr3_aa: CASSADRGLGYGYTF
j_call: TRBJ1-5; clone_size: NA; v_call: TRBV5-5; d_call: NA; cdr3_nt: TGTGCCAGCAGCTTGAGAGACAGAGACGCCAAACATCAGCCCCAGCATTTT; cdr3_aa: CASSLRDRDAKHQPQHF
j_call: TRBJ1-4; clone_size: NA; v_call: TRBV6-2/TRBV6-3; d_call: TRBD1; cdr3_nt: TGTGCCAGCAGTTACCGGGACAGGGGTAATGGCGAAAAACTGTTTTTT; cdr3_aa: CASSYRDRGNGEKLFF
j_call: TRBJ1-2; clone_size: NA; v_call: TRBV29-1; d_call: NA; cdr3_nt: TGCAGCGTTGTGGTGGCGGACTATGGCTACACCTTC; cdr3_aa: CSVVVADYGYTF
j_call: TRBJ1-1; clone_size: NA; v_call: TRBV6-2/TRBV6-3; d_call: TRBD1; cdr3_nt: TGTGCCAGCAGTGACCGGGACAGGATAATCACTGAAGCTTTCTTT; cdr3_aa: CASSDRDRIITEAFF
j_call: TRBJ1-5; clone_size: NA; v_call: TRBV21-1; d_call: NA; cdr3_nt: TGTGCCAGCAGCCTCCGGACAGCTAGCAATCAGCCCCAGCATTTT; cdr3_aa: CASSLRTASNQPQHF
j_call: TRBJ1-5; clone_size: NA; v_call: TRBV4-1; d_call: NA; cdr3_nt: TGCGCCAGCAGCCAAGAAGAGGTCCGCGGTCAGCCCCAGCATTTT; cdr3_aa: CASSQEEVRGQPQHF
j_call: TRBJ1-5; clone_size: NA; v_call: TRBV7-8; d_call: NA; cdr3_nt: TGTGCCAGCAGCGCAACCAGACAGGGCAATCAGCCCCAGCATTTT; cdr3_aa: CASSATRQGNQPQHF
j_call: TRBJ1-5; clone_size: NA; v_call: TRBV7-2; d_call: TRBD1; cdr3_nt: TGTGCCAGCAGCTTAGCCGCGACAGGGATAGATCAGCCCCAGCATTTT; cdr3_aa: CASSLAATGIDQPQHF
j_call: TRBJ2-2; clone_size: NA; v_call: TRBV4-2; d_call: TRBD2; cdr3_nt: TGTGCCAGCAGCCAAGATCAGAGGGGACTAGTAAGGATTACCGGGGAGCTGTTTTTT; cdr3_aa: CASSQDQRGLVRITGELFF
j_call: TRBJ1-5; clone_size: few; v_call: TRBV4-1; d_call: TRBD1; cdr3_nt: TGCGCCAGCAGCCAACCGACAGGGAGTTCGCTTCAGCCCCAGCATTTT; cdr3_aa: CASSQPTGSSLQPQHF
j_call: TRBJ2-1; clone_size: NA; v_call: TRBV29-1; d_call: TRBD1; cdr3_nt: TGCAGCGTTGAAAGGGCAGGGGGCAAGGTATACAATGAGCAGTTCTTC; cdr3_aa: CSVERAGGKVYNEQFF
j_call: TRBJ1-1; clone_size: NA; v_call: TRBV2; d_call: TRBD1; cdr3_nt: TGTGCCAGCAGGGACAGGAGCGTCAACACTGAAGCTTTCTTT; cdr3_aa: CASRDRSVNTEAFF
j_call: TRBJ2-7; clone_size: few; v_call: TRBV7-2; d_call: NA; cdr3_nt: TGTGCCAGCAGTCTAACCGGGACACCCTCTGGGCAGTACTTC; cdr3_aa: CASSLTGTPSGQYF
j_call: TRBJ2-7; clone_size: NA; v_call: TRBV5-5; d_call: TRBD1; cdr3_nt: TGTGCCAGCAGACTTACAGGGGATTACGAGCAGTACTTC; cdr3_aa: CASRLTGDYEQYF
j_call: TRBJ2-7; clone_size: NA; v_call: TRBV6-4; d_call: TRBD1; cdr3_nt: TGTGCCAGCAGTGACTCTGGGACAGCCACCTACGAGCAGTACTTC; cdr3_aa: CASSDSGTATYEQYF
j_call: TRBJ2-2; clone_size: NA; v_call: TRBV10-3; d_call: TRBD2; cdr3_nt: TGTGCCATCAGTGTAACTAGCGGGGGGGCAGGCACCGGGGAGCTGTTTTTT; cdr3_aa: CAISVTSGGAGTGELFF
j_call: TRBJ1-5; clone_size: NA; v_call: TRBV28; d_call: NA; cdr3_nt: TGTGCCAGCAGCTACGGTCTCCAGCCCCAGCATTTT; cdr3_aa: CASSYGLQPQHF